What follows is one T cell receptor (beta chain) and its context. Expressed TCRB transcripts were sequenced because the isolated RNA had all been reverse transcribed beforehand. The assay was immunoSEQ multiplex PCR, and TCRdb's table has in-frame clones only and misses some. The sample records hundreds of thousands of clones, about a sixth being singletons. Germline trimming cut 5 bases from V and 0 bases from J; bases unmatched to any gene: 2. The V gene's germline CDR1 is LGHNT and CDR2 FRNRAP. The CDR3 covers 14 residues. This specimen belongs to a study of beta chain features in type 1 diabetes. Sequenced input: naive CD4+ T cells from blood. This clonotype originated in a man younger than 35 in good health. The rearrangement joins TRBV12-5 to TRBJ2-3; 7 nucleotides align to TRBD1. Here the CDR3 DNA reads TGTGCTAGTGGTGGGGACAGCAGCACAGATACGCAGTATTTT. This gives the protein CASGGDSSTDTQYF. Combining the CDR3 with reference TRBV12-5 and TRBJ2-3 gives the whole variable domain DARVTQTPRHKVTEMGQEVTMRCQPILGHNTVFWYRQTMMQGLELLAYFRNRAPLDDSGMPKDRFSAEMPDATLATLKIQPSEPRDSAVYFCASGGDSSTDTQYFGPGTRLTVL.